This note documents a single TCR beta chain sequence. Original methodology: It was from reference gene primer amplification that nucleated cell counts were estimated. Data came from immunoSEQ multiplex PCR; TCRdb stores just in-frame clones and leaves some out. V and J calls and clone size are as listed in that table; D and trimming were resolved from the DNA. The sample holds under 40,000 clones; 90% to 95% are singletons and the top ten take less than 45%. The data were obtained in a study of blood T cell repertoires in COVID-19. For the study at large: Researchers got acute and convalescent COVID-19 samples from the United States, Italy and Spain. T cells, B-cell-depleted T cells, or PBMCs provided the cDNA or gDNA that served as material.

CDR3 size: 15 residues. With 6 bases clipped from V and 7 bases from J, the junction kept 8 bases outside the gene matches. Germline V gene lookup returns CDR1 SGHTA and CDR2 FQGTGA. The sample was peripheral blood. The V call is TRBV7-3, the J call TRBJ1-6, with 8 bases fitting TRBD1. The sequence was collected from a man between 60 and 70 years old with active or convalescent COVID-19. The CDR3: CASSSTGGGNSPLHF. DNA for the CDR3: TGTGCCAGCAGTTCAACAGGGGGAGGCAATTCACCCCTCCACTTT.